The rows below give T cell receptor beta chains drawn from one sample of a study of blood T cell repertoires in COVID-19. Here immunoSEQ multiplex PCR was the method, and the copy in TCRdb shows in-frame clones only, minus some. The sample has 95,000 to 120,000 clones, 88% seen once. Sequenced material: peripheral blood. These receptor sequences come from an older woman who had recovered from COVID-19. CDR3s include the opening cysteine and the closing phenylalanine or tryptophan. The D gene is left open where the match is weak. Some rows have no size entry. The others give once, few or many, or a class for an expanded clone.

V gene: TRBV2; D gene: NA; clone size: NA; J gene: TRBJ2-3; CDR3 protein: CASSYLTAGAADTQYF; CDR3 DNA: TGTGCCAGCAGTTACTTGACTGCAGGGGCAGCAGATACGCAGTATTTT
V gene: TRBV4-3; D gene: NA; clone size: NA; J gene: TRBJ2-5; CDR3 protein: CASSPSYRGWETQYF; CDR3 DNA: TGCGCCAGCAGCCCAAGTTATAGGGGATGGGAGACCCAGTACTTC
V gene: TRBV25-1; D gene: NA; clone size: once; J gene: TRBJ2-3; CDR3 protein: CASTPGVAPNTDTQYF; CDR3 DNA: TGTGCCAGCACCCCCGGGGTAGCGCCAAACACAGATACGCAGTATTTT
V gene: TRBV29-1; D gene: NA; clone size: NA; J gene: TRBJ2-7; CDR3 protein: CSVGFGGGYEQYF; CDR3 DNA: TGCAGCGTTGGTTTTGGGGGAGGCTACGAGCAGTACTTC
V gene: TRBV19; D gene: NA; clone size: NA; J gene: TRBJ2-2; CDR3 protein: CASKSEWVAGELFF; CDR3 DNA: TGTGCCAGTAAGTCGGAGTGGGTCGCCGGGGAGCTGTTTTTT
V gene: TRBV5-4; D gene: TRBD1; clone size: NA; J gene: TRBJ2-5; CDR3 protein: CASSGGQEETQYF; CDR3 DNA: TGTGCCAGCAGCGGGGGACAGGAAGAGACCCAGTACTTC
V gene: TRBV7-3; D gene: NA; clone size: once; J gene: TRBJ2-5; CDR3 protein: CASGLLGGVRETQYF; CDR3 DNA: TGTGCCAGCGGCTTACTAGGGGGGGTCCGAGAGACCCAGTACTTC
V gene: TRBV27; D gene: TRBD2; clone size: few; J gene: TRBJ2-1; CDR3 protein: CASSYGGSSYNEQFF; CDR3 DNA: TGTGCCAGCAGTTATGGCGGGAGCTCCTACAATGAGCAGTTCTTC
V gene: TRBV5-6; D gene: NA; clone size: NA; J gene: TRBJ2-1; CDR3 protein: CASSGRGRGLVEQFF; CDR3 DNA: TGTGCCAGCAGCGGGAGGGGCAGGGGGCTGGTTGAGCAGTTCTTC
V gene: TRBV28; D gene: NA; clone size: NA; J gene: TRBJ2-3; CDR3 protein: CASSLLNGGDTQYF; CDR3 DNA: TGTGCCAGCAGTTTACTCAACGGGGGAGATACGCAGTATTTT
V gene: TRBV28; D gene: TRBD2; clone size: NA; J gene: TRBJ2-5; CDR3 protein: CASSSIEYGRGFPKTQYF; CDR3 DNA: TGTGCCAGCAGTTCGATCGAATATGGGAGGGGCTTCCCGAAGACCCAGTACTTC
V gene: TRBV5-5; D gene: NA; clone size: NA; J gene: TRBJ2-3; CDR3 protein: CASSPLTLFTDTQYF; CDR3 DNA: TGTGCCAGCAGCCCACTGACACTCTTCACAGATACGCAGTATTTT
V gene: TRBV4-1; D gene: TRBD1; clone size: once; J gene: TRBJ2-3; CDR3 protein: CASSQDRDSRTDTQYF; CDR3 DNA: TGCGCCAGCAGCCAAGACCGGGACAGCCGCACAGATACGCAGTATTTT
V gene: TRBV5-1; D gene: TRBD1; clone size: NA; J gene: TRBJ2-7; CDR3 protein: CASSLDRGLGEQYF; CDR3 DNA: TGCGCCAGCAGCTTAGACAGGGGGCTCGGAGAGCAGTACTTC
V gene: TRBV7-3; D gene: NA; clone size: NA; J gene: TRBJ2-5; CDR3 protein: CASSLRAGETQYF; CDR3 DNA: TGTGCCAGCAGCTTACGAGCCGGGGAGACCCAGTACTTC
V gene: TRBV12-5; D gene: TRBD1; clone size: few; J gene: TRBJ1-1; CDR3 protein: CASGLSRTGDETEAFF; CDR3 DNA: TGTGCTAGTGGTTTGAGCAGGACAGGGGACGAAACTGAAGCTTTCTTT
V gene: TRBV5-4; D gene: TRBD1; clone size: NA; J gene: TRBJ1-3; CDR3 protein: CASSFGTGGNTIYF; CDR3 DNA: TGTGCCAGCAGCTTCGGGACAGGAGGAAACACCATATATTTT
V gene: TRBV4-2; D gene: NA; clone size: NA; J gene: TRBJ2-1; CDR3 protein: CASSQGTVVYNEQFF; CDR3 DNA: TGTGCCAGCAGCCAAGGGACAGTGGTCTACAATGAGCAGTTCTTC
V gene: TRBV24-1; D gene: NA; clone size: NA; J gene: TRBJ2-1; CDR3 protein: CATSLDWSDEQFF; CDR3 DNA: TGTGCCACCAGTCTGGACTGGAGCGATGAGCAGTTCTTC
V gene: TRBV5-4; D gene: NA; clone size: once; J gene: TRBJ2-3; CDR3 protein: CASSGTSTDTQYF; CDR3 DNA: TGTGCCAGTTCCGGGACTAGCACAGATACGCAGTATTTT
V gene: TRBV5-1; D gene: TRBD1; clone size: NA; J gene: TRBJ1-5; CDR3 protein: CASSPSPVDREGQPQHF; CDR3 DNA: TGCGCCAGCAGCCCCTCACCCGTGGACAGGGAGGGTCAGCCCCAGCATTTT
V gene: TRBV5-1; D gene: TRBD2; clone size: NA; J gene: TRBJ2-7; CDR3 protein: CASSWTSGGYEQYF; CDR3 DNA: TGCGCCAGCAGCTGGACTAGCGGGGGGTACGAGCAGTACTTC
V gene: TRBV19; D gene: TRBD2; clone size: NA; J gene: TRBJ2-7; CDR3 protein: CASSIGLAGTYEQYF; CDR3 DNA: TGTGCCAGTAGTATAGGACTAGCGGGTACCTACGAGCAGTACTTC
V gene: TRBV9; D gene: TRBD2; clone size: NA; J gene: TRBJ2-1; CDR3 protein: CASSVRTSGGGQFF; CDR3 DNA: TGTGCCAGCAGCGTTAGGACTAGCGGGGGAGGGCAGTTCTTC
V gene: TRBV4-1; D gene: NA; clone size: once; J gene: TRBJ1-2; CDR3 protein: CASSQVGGIYGYTF; CDR3 DNA: TGCGCCAGCAGCCAAGTGGGGGGGATCTATGGCTACACCTTC
V gene: TRBV30; D gene: TRBD2; clone size: NA; J gene: TRBJ2-5; CDR3 protein: CAWSVRGRGGHQETQYF; CDR3 DNA: TGTGCCTGGAGTGTACGAGGGAGGGGCGGACACCAAGAGACCCAGTACTTC
V gene: TRBV7-2; D gene: NA; clone size: NA; J gene: TRBJ2-1; CDR3 protein: CASSLPYYNEQFF; CDR3 DNA: TGTGCCAGCAGCCTCCCCTACTACAATGAGCAGTTCTTC
V gene: TRBV28; D gene: NA; clone size: NA; J gene: TRBJ2-7; CDR3 protein: CASSFPNTYEQYF; CDR3 DNA: TGTGCCAGCAGTTTCCCTAATACCTACGAGCAGTACTTC
V gene: TRBV7-3; D gene: NA; clone size: NA; J gene: TRBJ2-3; CDR3 protein: CASSLRAGSTDTQYF; CDR3 DNA: TGTGCCAGCAGCTTACGCGCAGGCTCCACAGATACGCAGTATTTT
V gene: TRBV18; D gene: NA; clone size: NA; J gene: TRBJ2-5; CDR3 protein: CASSPSPRETQYF; CDR3 DNA: TGTGCCAGCTCACCATCCCCGAGGGAGACCCAGTACTTC
V gene: TRBV11-2; D gene: TRBD2; clone size: NA; J gene: TRBJ2-2; CDR3 protein: CASSPTSGGAPGELFF; CDR3 DNA: TGTGCCAGCAGCCCTACTAGCGGGGGGGCCCCCGGGGAGCTGTTTTTT
V gene: TRBV7-3; D gene: NA; clone size: once; J gene: TRBJ2-5; CDR3 protein: CASSPGQQETQYF; CDR3 DNA: TGTGCCAGCAGCCCGGGACAACAAGAGACCCAGTACTTC
V gene: TRBV28; D gene: TRBD2; clone size: once; J gene: TRBJ2-1; CDR3 protein: CAALTSGGNEQFF; CDR3 DNA: TGTGCCGCCTTGACTAGCGGGGGAAATGAGCAGTTCTTC
V gene: TRBV30; D gene: TRBD2; clone size: NA; J gene: TRBJ2-1; CDR3 protein: CAWSPLAGGYNEQFF; CDR3 DNA: TGTGCCTGGAGTCCACTAGCGGGAGGGTACAATGAGCAGTTCTTC
V gene: TRBV4-2; D gene: NA; clone size: NA; J gene: TRBJ1-6; CDR3 protein: CASSAQLVGAGSYNSPLHF; CDR3 DNA: TGTGCCAGCAGCGCCCAGCTGGTGGGGGCCGGCTCCTATAATTCACCCCTCCACTTT
V gene: TRBV7-6; D gene: NA; clone size: NA; J gene: TRBJ1-5; CDR3 protein: CASSPDSWSNQPQHF; CDR3 DNA: TGTGCCAGCAGCCCGGACAGTTGGAGCAATCAGCCCCAGCATTTT
V gene: TRBV6-5; D gene: TRBD1; clone size: NA; J gene: TRBJ1-1; CDR3 protein: CASRGDRGVAAFF; CDR3 DNA: TGTGCCAGCAGAGGGGACAGGGGGGTAGCGGCTTTCTTT
V gene: TRBV28; D gene: TRBD1; clone size: NA; J gene: TRBJ1-4; CDR3 protein: CASSTGTGRGEKLFF; CDR3 DNA: TGTGCCAGCAGTACCGGGACAGGGAGGGGCGAAAAACTGTTTTTT
V gene: TRBV28; D gene: NA; clone size: NA; J gene: TRBJ1-3; CDR3 protein: CASRPGSGNTIYF; CDR3 DNA: TGTGCCAGCAGGCCAGGGTCTGGAAACACCATATATTTT
V gene: TRBV19; D gene: TRBD1; clone size: NA; J gene: TRBJ2-7; CDR3 protein: CASSPQGVSMYEQYF; CDR3 DNA: TGTGCCAGTAGCCCGCAGGGGGTATCTATGTACGAGCAGTACTTC
V gene: TRBV7-8; D gene: NA; clone size: NA; J gene: TRBJ2-7; CDR3 protein: CASSLSQGHEQYF; CDR3 DNA: TGTGCCAGCAGCTTATCACAGGGCCACGAGCAGTACTTC
V gene: TRBV5-1; D gene: NA; clone size: once; J gene: TRBJ2-5; CDR3 protein: CASTRASGETQYF; CDR3 DNA: TGCGCCAGCACGCGAGCCTCCGGGGAGACCCAGTACTTC
V gene: TRBV6-6; D gene: TRBD2; clone size: NA; J gene: TRBJ2-7; CDR3 protein: CASSSRAGGPPSEQYF; CDR3 DNA: TGTGCCAGCAGTTCGAGAGCGGGGGGACCGCCTAGTGAGCAGTACTTC
V gene: TRBV28; D gene: TRBD1; clone size: NA; J gene: TRBJ1-1; CDR3 protein: CASSLLYGQGANTEAFF; CDR3 DNA: TGTGCCAGCAGTTTACTGTACGGGCAGGGGGCGAACACTGAAGCTTTCTTT
V gene: TRBV3-1/TRBV3-2; D gene: NA; clone size: NA; J gene: TRBJ2-5; CDR3 protein: CASSTRGSETQYF; CDR3 DNA: TGTGCCAGCAGCACCAGGGGTTCAGAGACCCAGTACTTC
V gene: TRBV28; D gene: NA; clone size: NA; J gene: TRBJ2-4; CDR3 protein: CASSYQTGGNIQYF; CDR3 DNA: TGTGCCAGCAGTTACCAGACAGGTGGGAACATTCAGTACTTC
V gene: TRBV28; D gene: NA; clone size: NA; J gene: TRBJ1-1; CDR3 protein: CASSSRPDRLNTEAFF; CDR3 DNA: TGTGCCAGCAGTTCCCGCCCAGACAGATTGAACACTGAAGCTTTCTTT
V gene: TRBV7-8; D gene: NA; clone size: NA; J gene: TRBJ1-1; CDR3 protein: CASSWASGTFQAFF; CDR3 DNA: TGTGCCAGCAGCTGGGCATCCGGAACCTTTCAAGCTTTCTTT
V gene: TRBV4-3; D gene: NA; clone size: NA; J gene: TRBJ2-4; CDR3 protein: CASSQEVRGGSIQYF; CDR3 DNA: TGCGCCAGCAGCCAAGAGGTTAGGGGGGGTAGTATTCAGTACTTC
V gene: TRBV28; D gene: NA; clone size: few; J gene: TRBJ1-1; CDR3 protein: CASSLIQGNTEAFF; CDR3 DNA: TGTGCCAGCAGTTTAATCCAGGGTAACACTGAAGCTTTCTTT
V gene: TRBV19; D gene: NA; clone size: NA; J gene: TRBJ2-6; CDR3 protein: CASRRQVYGANVLTF; CDR3 DNA: TGTGCCAGTAGACGACAGGTGTATGGGGCCAACGTCCTGACTTTC